The source of this T cell receptor (beta chain) is a study of T-cell memory formation after mild COVID-19. Broader study findings: Balance between CD4 and CD8 was seen in clones contracting day 15 to 85, and a CD4+ lean was seen in later expanders.

The CDR3 is 13 amino acids. Germline V CDR1 and CDR2: SGHRS, YFSETQ. Trimming took 4 bases from V and 2 from J, leaving 10 bases between them. Libraries for TCRalpha and TCRbeta carried sample barcodes and unique molecular identifiers via 5'RACE. TCRdb ran MiXCR on the 5' RACE reads and lists one entry per CDR3 protein. The sample yields 90,000 to 120,000 distinct CDR3 sequences, approximately 15% seen once. Note on this clonotype: Its antigen is unidentified.

Sequenced input: PBMCs or a T cell subset sorted from them (not recorded which). The V gene is TRBV5-1, the J gene TRBJ2-7; D remains unclear. The sequence came from a man aged 18 to 30 who had mild COVID-19 (a few samples of this study predate the infection). Cell type and time point are not known. The CDR3 DNA reads TGCGCCAGCAGCGAAGGGTTGACCTACGAGCAGTACTTC. Translated: CASSEGLTYEQYF.